A single sample is the source of the 5 T cell receptor beta chains below, sequenced in a study of shared clonotypes between healthy human individuals. Generated by immunoSEQ multiplex PCR, the TCRdb table keeps only in-frame clones and is missing some. The data show about 180,000 clones, roughly 91% seen once. The material sequenced was naive CD4+ T cells sorted from blood. The subset was: CD45RA+ positively selected. All receptors derive from a woman in her 30s in good health.

The chain carries TRBV11-3 and TRBJ2-7; 9 bases map to TRBD1. Germline lookup yields CDR1 SGHNT and CDR2 YENEEA. Trimming removed 4 bases from V and 3 bases from J; junction bases left unmatched: 4. There are 14 residues in the CDR3. The CDR3 DNA is TGTGCCAGCAGCTCCCCGGGACAGGGCTACGAGCAGTACTTC. This encodes CASSSPGQGYEQYF.

This sequence joins TRBV5-1 and TRBJ2-2, with D perhaps matching TRBD1 or TRBD2 (5 bases each). V was pared by 5 bases and J by 0 bases, with 11 bases between. Per germline, CDR1 SGHRS and CDR2 YFSETQ. The CDR3 totals 15 residues. In nucleotides, the CDR3 is TGCGCCAGCAGTCCCGGGACCCCGAACACCGGGGAGCTGTTTTTT. It is translated as CASSPGTPNTGELFF.

This chain links TRBV19 with TRBJ2-7; a possible D gene is TRBD1 (6 bases). The V end lost 6 bases, the J end lost 4 bases, and 7 bases lay between the germline ends. Germline CDR1 reads LNHDA; CDR2 reads SQIVND (reference sequence). The CDR3 loop spans 11 amino acids. The CDR3: CASRDRYEQYF. The CDR3 region has the DNA TGTGCCAGTAGAGACAGGTACGAGCAGTACTTC.

The V call is TRBV7-6, the J call TRBJ2-5, with TRBD2 matching 10 bases. The length of the CDR3 is 13 residues. After removal of 6 bases from V and 2 bases from J, the junction contained 0 bases not matched to a gene. Germline assignment: CDR1 SGHVS and CDR2 FNYEAQ. CDR3 sequence: CASRLAGQETQYF. CDR3 DNA: TGTGCCAGCAGACTAGCGGGGCAAGAGACCCAGTACTTC.

This clone came up once. This rearrangement joins TRBV19 to TRBJ1-2; tentative D call: TRBD1 (5 bases). Between the trimmed V and J ends, which lost 9 bases and 2 bases, there was a span of 16 bases. There are 14 residues in the CDR3. The germline CDR1 and CDR2 sequences are LNHDA and SQIVND (reference sequence). The chain's CDR3 is CASHWGRSNYGYTF. CDR3 sequence (DNA): TGTGCCAGCCACTGGGGCAGATCAAACTATGGCTACACCTTC.